Reported below is one T cell receptor (beta chain). Its antigen remains undetermined. No base quality information exists; no much larger clone differs at one position. V loses 2 bases of germline sequence and J loses 0 bases, and the interval between the two ends is 5 bases. Reading from cysteine to phenylalanine, the CDR3 counts 14 amino acids. Only CDR3 DNA is held: 42 bases, read in frame from base 1. CDR1 is given as SEHNR and CDR2 as FQNEAQ, both from the germline V gene (reference sequence). The sample is drawn from a study of blood T cell repertoires in COVID-19 (dated by TCRdb to the early 2020s). Some background on the complete study: Samples from collaborators originated in the United States, Italy and Spain and spanned both the acute and convalescent phases of COVID-19. Subjects who had been exposed to COVID-19, were actively infected with it, or had recovered from it provided the deeply sampled blood TCRbeta repertoires that made up the dataset. The samples were drawn from two sources: the first 160 participants of the ongoing ImmuneRACE study, and 1,000 to 1,500 subjects contributed by 6 global collaborators. Nearly every sample came with metadata listing a de-identified subject ID, COVID-19 status, age in years and sex. The prospective study material was composed of cDNA or gDNA derived from T cells, B-cell-depleted T cells, or PBMCs. A freely available public database, intended as a resource for researchers studying the immune response to SARS-CoV-2, is where the repertoires were released. Where available, HLA class I and class II types were obtained from metadata supplied by the sample provider rather than from assay-based typing. Overall study outcomes, separate from this receptor: Clinical and demographic metadata were provided uncurated, with the amount varying by source and participant.

Whole blood was collected in K2EDTA tubes by collaborating institutions according to the institutions' own protocols. For TCRbeta analysis, collaborators shipped samples in one of three forms: frozen whole blood, isolated PBMCs, or DNA extracted from either of those sample types. TCRbeta CDR3 regions were amplified from genomic DNA using the immunoSEQ Assay, a bias-controlled multiplex PCR. The paper's processing steps were these. Within the assay, amplification of reference gene primers was used to estimate how many nucleated cells each sample contained. Sequence reads were collapsed and filtered to measure the absolute abundance of every unique TCRbeta CDR3 rearrangement. For each sample, productive Simpson clonality was calculated by taking the square root of Simpson's diversity index across productive rearrangements. TCRdb mirrors the immuneACCESS table, restricted to in-frame sequences. Some clones are absent from its copies; in checked studies, under half trace to an unresolved V gene, and the reason for the others is unknown. D and trimming were read from the DNA, whereas the V and J calls and clone size are those reported in that table. The sample has about 300,000 clones on record, approximately 86% of them singletons. The top ten clonotypes cover 1.3% of the sample.

This clonotype was obtained from a man in his 70s with acute or convalescent COVID-19. Sample: peripheral blood. The chain joins TRBV7-9 to TRBJ2-4; no D gene can be assigned with confidence. The CDR3 is CASSLYGAKNIQYF. In nucleotide form, the sequence is TGTGCCAGCAGCTTATACGGAGCCAAAAACATTCAGTACTTC.